This T cell receptor (beta chain) was obtained from a study of graft-versus-host responses after intestinal transplantation. In the study overall: Tacrolimus and steroids were given for two to three years to all recipients after anti-thymocyte globulin induction.

V shed 5 bases, J shed 3 bases, and the junction held 6 bases outside the gene matches. CDR3 length: 16 residues. CDR1 is MNHEY and CDR2 is SMNVEV in the germline V gene (reference sequence). Comments on this clone: What it binds is unknown.

Repertoires were generated with immunoSEQ multiplex PCR, while TCRdb's copy carries only in-frame clones and drops some. This table holds more than 100,000 clones, approximately 95% found once. General study points: With peak circulating GvH clone levels came an association with early post-transplant HvG declines. In recipient marrow, GvH clones were found, and some appeared first in ileum or blood. Allografts of one patient group, those with graft-donor T cell macrochimerism, had high graft-versus-host to host-versus-graft clonal ratios.

Specimen: unstimulated CD4+ T cells sorted from spleen or lymph node cells, collected before intestinal transplant. The sequence was obtained from a human donor who received an intestinal transplant. The chain employs TRBV27 and TRBJ2-5, with 13 positions matching TRBD2. Here the CDR3 DNA reads TGTGCCAGCAGTGAATGGACTAGCGGGAGAAAAGAGACCCAGTACTTC. This encodes CASSEWTSGRKETQYF.